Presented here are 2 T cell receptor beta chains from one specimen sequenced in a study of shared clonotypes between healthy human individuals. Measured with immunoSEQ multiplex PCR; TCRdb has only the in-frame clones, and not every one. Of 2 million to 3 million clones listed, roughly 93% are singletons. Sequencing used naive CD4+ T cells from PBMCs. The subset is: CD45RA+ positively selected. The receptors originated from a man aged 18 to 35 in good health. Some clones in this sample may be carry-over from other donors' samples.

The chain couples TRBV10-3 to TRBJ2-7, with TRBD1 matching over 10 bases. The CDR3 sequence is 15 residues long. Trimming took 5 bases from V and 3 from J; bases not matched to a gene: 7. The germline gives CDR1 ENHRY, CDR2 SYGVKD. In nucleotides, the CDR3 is TGTGCCATCAGTCCCGGGACAGGGGAGCGCTACGAGCAGTACTTC. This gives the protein CAISPGTGERYEQYF.

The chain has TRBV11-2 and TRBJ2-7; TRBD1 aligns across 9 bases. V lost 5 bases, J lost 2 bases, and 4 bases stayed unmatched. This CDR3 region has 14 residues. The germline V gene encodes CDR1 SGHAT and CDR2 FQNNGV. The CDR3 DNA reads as TGTGCCAGCAGCACAGGACAGGGGACCTACGAGCAGTACTTC. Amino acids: CASSTGQGTYEQYF.